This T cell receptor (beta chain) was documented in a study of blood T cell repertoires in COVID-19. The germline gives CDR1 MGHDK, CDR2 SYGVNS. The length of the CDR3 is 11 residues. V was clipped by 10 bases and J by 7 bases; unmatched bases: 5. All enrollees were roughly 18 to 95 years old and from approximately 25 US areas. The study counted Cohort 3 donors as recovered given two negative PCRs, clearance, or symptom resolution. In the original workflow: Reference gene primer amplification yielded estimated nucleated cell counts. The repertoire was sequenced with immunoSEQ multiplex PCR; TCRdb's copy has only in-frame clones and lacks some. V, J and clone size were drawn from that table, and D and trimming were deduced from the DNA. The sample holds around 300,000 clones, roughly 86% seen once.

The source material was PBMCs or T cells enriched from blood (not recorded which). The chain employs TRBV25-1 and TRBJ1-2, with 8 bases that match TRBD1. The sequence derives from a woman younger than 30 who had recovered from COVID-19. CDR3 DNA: TGTGCCACCGTCGGGACAGGTGGCTACACCTTC. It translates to CATVGTGGYTF.